The text below deals with one T cell receptor beta chain. This clone showed up just once. Its antigen is unknown. No base quality values were provided; no much bigger clone lies one nucleotide off. From V the trimming removes 6 bases and from J it removes 4 bases, while the gene matches leave 9 bases of the junction unaccounted for. From cysteine to phenylalanine, the CDR3 is 14 amino acids long. The sequence is cut down to CDR3 DNA, 42 bases in frame from base 1. The germline V gene sets CDR1 to SGHDT and CDR2 to YYEEEE. These data originate in a study of T cell responses to AZD1222 COVID-19 vaccine (dated by TCRdb to the early 2020s). Notes on the research overall: TCR sequencing covered approximately 230 trial participants: 207 given two doses of AZD1222 and 26 given two doses of MenACWY control vaccine. Trial participants were enrolled by age into subgroups of 18-55, 56-69 and 70-plus years, and roughly 150, 30 and 60 TCR-sequenced participants, respectively, were included in these subgroups. Overall study results and their limits: Participants were mostly white British and included more females than males, and it was suggested by the authors that clonal diversity may have been underestimated. In the small 56-69-year group, the increase in depth fell short of significance, most likely because of low power. Nearly half of unique spike-specific TCRs reportedly recognized epitopes outside regions mutated in the B.1.351 and B.1.1.7 variants. After two AZD1222 doses, both the breadth and the depth of spike-specific TCRs were significantly higher than at day 0 and than in MenACWY recipients. Vaccine-associated CD4 TCRs spanned the whole spike protein, with dominant responses in regions 160-218 and 743-854. Conclusions about previously exposed vaccinees are limited, since just 6 or 7 AZD1222 recipients were seropositive for SARS-CoV-2 at baseline. No day 14 peak-response samples were available, so repertoires were characterized only after the peak T cell response.

The CDR3 regions of human TCRbeta chains were subjected to immunosequencing. The paper's processing steps were these. Repertoire TCRs were matched against a reference library of SARS-CoV-2-specific TCRs generated with the MIRA antigen-specificity platform. Breadth meant the fraction of unique TCRs that were SARS-CoV-2-associated, whereas depth meant the fraction of total T cells that were SARS-CoV-2-associated. Using the MIRA data, each spike-specific TCR was mapped to the spike region that the TCR reacts to and placed in a CD4 or CD8 class. Log10-transformed breadth and depth values were compared by one-way ANOVA with Sidak's multiple comparisons tests. TCRdb mirrors the immuneACCESS table, restricted to in-frame sequences. Some clones are absent from its copies; in checked studies, under half trace to an unresolved V gene, and the reason for the others is unknown. V and J calls and clone size follow that table, whereas D and trimming were derived from the DNA. The sample table shows about 180,000 clones, and 80% to 95% are seen once. The top ten hold roughly 2% of the sample.

Read against the paper, the sample's time point label means: about 28 days (+/-7) after the second vaccine dose. AZD1222 recipients given second doses at about 4 weeks or at about 12 weeks were pooled, since spike-specific TCR depth and breadth were not found to differ between the two schedules. Vaccinee samples came from UK trials COV001 and COV002, including a single-blind randomized controlled phase 2/3 trial of AZD1222 (ChAdOx1 nCoV-19) in healthy adults. Trial participant PBMC samples were collected at day 0 and day 28 after the second dose for TCRbeta chain sequencing. The V and J genes are TRBV5-6 and TRBJ2-7; 8 bases in the junction line up with TRBD1. Sequenced here: peripheral blood, sampled 28 days after the second AZD1222 dose. The TCR sequence derives from an adult who received the AZD1222 COVID-19 vaccine. The DNA reads as follows: TGTGCCAGCAACCCCTGGGACAGGATTTACGAGCAGTACTTC. This translates into CASNPWDRIYEQYF.